This paragraph reports one T cell receptor beta chain. Its antigen is undetermined. RNA extraction and reverse transcription yielded cDNA as sequencing template. TCRdb keeps only in-frame clones here, not all; method: immunoSEQ multiplex PCR. Here the sample spans tens of thousands of clones, roughly three fifths being singletons. This entry is derived from a study of CD8+ T cells in alopecia areata. The study, taken as a whole, reports: It was lesional scalp, especially alopecia totalis/universalis, that showed higher clonality than normal scalp.

PBMCs, the starting material, were the source of sorted CD4+ and CD8+ T cells. The V end was cut by 3 bases, the J end by 8 bases, with 14 bases between. CDR3 length: 14 residues. The germline V gene encodes CDR1 MNHEY and CDR2 SVGAGI. The clonotype originates from a human donor with alopecia areata. This chain connects TRBV6-5 to TRBJ2-1, with D maybe TRBD1 (6 bases). The specimen was CD8+ T cells sorted from blood, collected at week 0. The chain's CDR3 is CASSYSGTSDEQFF. DNA of the CDR3: TGTGCCAGCAGTTATTCCGGGACAAGCGATGAGCAGTTCTTC.